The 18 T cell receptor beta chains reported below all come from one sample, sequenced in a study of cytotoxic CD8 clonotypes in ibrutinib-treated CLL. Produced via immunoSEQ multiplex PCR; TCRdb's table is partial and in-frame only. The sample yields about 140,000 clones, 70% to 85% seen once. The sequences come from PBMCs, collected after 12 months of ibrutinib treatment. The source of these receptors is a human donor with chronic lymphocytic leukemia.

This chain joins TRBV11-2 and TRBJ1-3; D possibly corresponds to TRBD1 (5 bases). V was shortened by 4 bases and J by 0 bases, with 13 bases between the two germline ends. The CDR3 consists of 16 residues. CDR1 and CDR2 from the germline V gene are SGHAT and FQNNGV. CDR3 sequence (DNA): TGTGCCAGCAGCTCCAGCTCAGGGCCCTCTGGAAACACCATATATTTT. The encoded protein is CASSSSSGPSGNTIYF.

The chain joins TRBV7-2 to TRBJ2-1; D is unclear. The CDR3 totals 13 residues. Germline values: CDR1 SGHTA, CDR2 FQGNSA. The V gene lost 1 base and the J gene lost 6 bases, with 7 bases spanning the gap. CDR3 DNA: TGTGCCAGCAGCTTAGAGAGCATCAATGAGCAGTTCTTC. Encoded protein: CASSLESINEQFF.

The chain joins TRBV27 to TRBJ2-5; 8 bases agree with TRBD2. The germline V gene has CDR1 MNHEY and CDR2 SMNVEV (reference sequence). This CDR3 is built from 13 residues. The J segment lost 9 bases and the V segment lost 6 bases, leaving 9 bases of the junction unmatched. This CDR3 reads CASSATSVVSQYF. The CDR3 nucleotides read TGTGCCAGCAGCGCGACTAGCGTGGTGTCCCAGTACTTC.

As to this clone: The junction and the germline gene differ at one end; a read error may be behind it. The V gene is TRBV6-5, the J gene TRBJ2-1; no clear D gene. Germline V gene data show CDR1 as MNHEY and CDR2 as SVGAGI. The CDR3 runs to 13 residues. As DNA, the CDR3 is TGTGCCGGCAGTTACCTCCTCGGCAATGAGCAGTTCTTC. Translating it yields CAGSYLLGNEQFF.

Here the CDR3 DNA reads TGCGCCAGCAGCTTGGGGGACAGGGTAACAGATACGCAGTATTTT. It codes for CASSLGDRVTDTQYF. The chain uses TRBV5-1 and TRBJ2-3; 9 bases align to TRBD1. Germline V gene sequence: CDR1 SGHRS, CDR2 YFSETQ. Trimming took 0 bases from V and 3 from J; bases not matched to a gene: 2. The CDR3 loop spans 15 amino acids.

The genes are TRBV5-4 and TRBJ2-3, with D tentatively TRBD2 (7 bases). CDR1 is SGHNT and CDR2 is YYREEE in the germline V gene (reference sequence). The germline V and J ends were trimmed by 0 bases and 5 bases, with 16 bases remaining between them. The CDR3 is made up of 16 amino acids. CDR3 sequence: CASSLGGGTNVDTQYF. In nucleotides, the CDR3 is TGTGCCAGCAGCTTGGGGGGGGGCACCAACGTAGATACGCAGTATTTT.

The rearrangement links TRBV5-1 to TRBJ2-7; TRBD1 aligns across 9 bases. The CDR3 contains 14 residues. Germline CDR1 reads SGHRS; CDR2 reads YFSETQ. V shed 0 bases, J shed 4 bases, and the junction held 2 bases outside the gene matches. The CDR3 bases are TGCGCCAGCAGCTTGGGACAGGGGGGGTACGAGCAGTACTTC. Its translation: CASSLGQGGYEQYF. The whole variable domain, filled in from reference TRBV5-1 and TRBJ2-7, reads KAGVTQTPRYLIKTRGQQVTLSCSPISGHRSVSWYQQTPGQGLQFLFEYFSETQRNKGNFPGRFSGRQFSNSRSEMNVSTLELGDSALYLCASSLGQGGYEQYFGPGTRLTVT.

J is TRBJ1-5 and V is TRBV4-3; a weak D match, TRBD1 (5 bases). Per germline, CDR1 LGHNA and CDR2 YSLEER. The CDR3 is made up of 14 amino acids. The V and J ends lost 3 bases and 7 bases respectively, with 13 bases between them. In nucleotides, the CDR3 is TGCGCCAGCAGCCATGCTCGAGGGGACCAGCCCCAGCATTTT. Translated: CASSHARGDQPQHF.

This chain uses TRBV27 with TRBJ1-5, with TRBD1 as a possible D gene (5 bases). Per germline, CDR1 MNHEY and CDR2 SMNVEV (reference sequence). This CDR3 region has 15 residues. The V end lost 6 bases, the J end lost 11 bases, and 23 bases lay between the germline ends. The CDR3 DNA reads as TGTGCCAGCAGGAGAAACACAGGACCGGGCTTGTCCCAGCATTTT. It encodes CASRRNTGPGLSQHF.

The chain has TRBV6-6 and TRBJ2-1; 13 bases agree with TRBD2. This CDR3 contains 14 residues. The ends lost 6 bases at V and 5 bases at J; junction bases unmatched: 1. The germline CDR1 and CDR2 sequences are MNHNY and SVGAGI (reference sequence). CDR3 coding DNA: TGTGCCAGCAGAACTAGCGGGGGGGACAATGAGCAGTTCTTC. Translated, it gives CASRTSGGDNEQFF.

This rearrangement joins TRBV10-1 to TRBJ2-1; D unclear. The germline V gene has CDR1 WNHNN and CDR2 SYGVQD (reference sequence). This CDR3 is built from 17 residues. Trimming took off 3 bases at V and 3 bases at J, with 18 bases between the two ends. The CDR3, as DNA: TGCGCCAGCAGTGAACTCTCTGTCGGAGAGGTCTACAATGAGCAGTTCTTC. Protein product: CASSELSVGEVYNEQFF.

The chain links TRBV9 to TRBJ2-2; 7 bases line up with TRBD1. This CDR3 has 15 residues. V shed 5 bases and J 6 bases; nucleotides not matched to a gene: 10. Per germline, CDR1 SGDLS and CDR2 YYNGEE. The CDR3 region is CASRRAGGVPGELFF. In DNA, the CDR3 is TGTGCCAGCAGAAGGGCAGGGGGAGTACCCGGGGAGCTGTTTTTT.

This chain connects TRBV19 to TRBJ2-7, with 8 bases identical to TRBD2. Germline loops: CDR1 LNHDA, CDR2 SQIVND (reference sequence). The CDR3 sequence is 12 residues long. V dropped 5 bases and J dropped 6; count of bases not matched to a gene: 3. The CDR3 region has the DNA TGTGCCAGTAGTTGGGCGGGAGGCGAGCAGTACTTC. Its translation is CASSWAGGEQYF.

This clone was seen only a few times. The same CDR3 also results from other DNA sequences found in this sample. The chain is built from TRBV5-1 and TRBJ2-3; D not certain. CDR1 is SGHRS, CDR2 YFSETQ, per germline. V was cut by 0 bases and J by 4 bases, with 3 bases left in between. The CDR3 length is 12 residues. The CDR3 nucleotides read TGCGCCAGCAGCTTGGGGGCAGATACGCAGTATTTT. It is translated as CASSLGADTQYF.

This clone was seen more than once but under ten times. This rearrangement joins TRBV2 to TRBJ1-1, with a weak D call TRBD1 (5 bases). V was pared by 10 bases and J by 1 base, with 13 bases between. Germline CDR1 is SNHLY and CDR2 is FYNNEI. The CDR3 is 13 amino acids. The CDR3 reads CATPGRRNTEAFF. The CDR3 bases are TGTGCCACCCCGGGACGGAGGAACACTGAAGCTTTCTTT.

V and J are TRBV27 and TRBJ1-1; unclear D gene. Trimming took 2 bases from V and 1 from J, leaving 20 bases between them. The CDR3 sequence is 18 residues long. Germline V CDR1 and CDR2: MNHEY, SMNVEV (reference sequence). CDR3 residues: CASSLELRRMFTNTEAFF. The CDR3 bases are TGTGCCAGCAGTTTAGAACTAAGACGGATGTTCACGAACACTGAAGCTTTCTTT.

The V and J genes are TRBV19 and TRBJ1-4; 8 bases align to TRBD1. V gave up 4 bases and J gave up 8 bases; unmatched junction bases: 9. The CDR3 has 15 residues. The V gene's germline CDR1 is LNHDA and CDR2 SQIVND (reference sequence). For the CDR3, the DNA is TGTGCCAGTAGTACAGGGACAGGTATACGGGAAAAACTGTTTTTT. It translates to CASSTGTGIREKLFF.

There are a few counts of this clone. As DNA, the CDR3 is TGTGCCAGCAGTAGGGACCTTAGCAGTAATCAGCCCCAGCATTTT. This sequence encodes CASSRDLSSNQPQHF. The chain uses TRBV28 and TRBJ1-5, with D possibly matching TRBD1 (5 bases). The germline V and J ends were trimmed by 5 bases and 4 bases, with 15 bases remaining between them. CDR1 MDHEN and CDR2 SYDVKM come from the germline V gene. This CDR3 is 15 amino acids long.